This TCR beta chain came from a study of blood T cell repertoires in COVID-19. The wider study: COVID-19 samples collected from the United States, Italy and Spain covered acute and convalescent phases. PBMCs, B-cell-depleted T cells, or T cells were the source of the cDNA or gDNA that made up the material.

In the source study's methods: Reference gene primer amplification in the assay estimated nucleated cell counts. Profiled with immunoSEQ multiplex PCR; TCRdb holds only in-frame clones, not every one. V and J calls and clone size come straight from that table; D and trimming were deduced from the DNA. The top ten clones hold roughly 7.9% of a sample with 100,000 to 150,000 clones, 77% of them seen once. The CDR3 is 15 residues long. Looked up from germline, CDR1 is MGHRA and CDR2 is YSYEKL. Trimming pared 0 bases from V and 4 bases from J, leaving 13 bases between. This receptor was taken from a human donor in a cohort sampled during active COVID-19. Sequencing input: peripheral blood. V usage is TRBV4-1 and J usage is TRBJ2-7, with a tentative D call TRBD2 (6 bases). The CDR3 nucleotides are TGCGCCAGCAGCCAAGACTACGGGGGAGGATACGAGCAGTACTTC. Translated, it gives CASSQDYGGGYEQYF.